The clone carrying this T cell receptor (beta chain) was counted once. Its antigen is currently unknown. The data were taken from a study of STAT5B mutations in CD4+ large granular lymphocyte leukemia. Study-wide context: Among healthy controls, a particular HLA allele went with more CDR3 'QG' motifs. Findings and caveats of the study: No patients shared main leukemic clonotypes, though 20% to 25% appeared at low frequency elsewhere. Compared with healthy controls (2/35), patient top clones favored TRBV06 (8/27).

Clones were read by immunoSEQ multiplex PCR, and TCRdb kept only the in-frame ones, dropping some. The sample has roughly 48,000 clones; just over 70% are singletons. Control samples were healthy donors' buffy coats. V was cut by 4 bases and J by 0 bases, with 14 bases left in between. Germline V gives CDR1 SGHRS, CDR2 YFSETQ. CDR3 length equals 16 residues. The chain combines TRBV5-1 with TRBJ2-1; the D gene is possibly TRBD1 (6 bases). Input material: CD4+ T cells from blood buffy coats. The source is a human donor in good health. The CDR3 region has the DNA TGCGCCAGCAGCCGACAAGGGGGAAGCTCCTACAATGAGCAGTTCTTC. Protein: CASSRQGGSSYNEQFF.